This entry is about one TCR beta chain. This specimen comes from a study of blood T cell repertoires in COVID-19. Study background: Either two negative PCRs, clearance, or symptom resolution qualified Cohort 3 donors as recovered.

Some clones are missing from TCRdb's copy, which holds only in-frame ones; the method was immunoSEQ multiplex PCR. The sample carries 330,000 or so clones, roughly 86% recorded once. This CDR3 contains 14 residues. V was clipped by 0 bases and J by 8 bases, with 13 bases between them. Germline CDR1 is MGHRA and CDR2 is YSYEKL. The source of this sequence is a man aged 35-49 years in a cohort exposed to, infected with or recovered from COVID-19 (not recorded which). The rearrangement joins TRBV4-1 to TRBJ1-2; D perhaps matches TRBD1 (6 bases). The material sequenced was PBMCs or T cells enriched from blood (not recorded which). The CDR3 protein is CASSQELTGLGYTF. CDR3 sequence (DNA): TGCGCCAGCAGCCAAGAATTGACAGGTCTCGGCTACACCTTC.